The 27 T cell receptor beta chains given below trace back to one sample, sequenced in a study of OX40 agonist ivuxolimab in advanced cancers. The repertoire was sequenced with immunoSEQ multiplex PCR; TCRdb's copy has only in-frame clones and lacks some. This sample carries about 58,000 clones, approximately 87% of them seen once, and the ten largest clones take around 3.2%. The sequenced sample was CD4+ or CD8+ T cells sorted from blood, obtained in a trial of the OX40 agonist ivuxolimab. These receptors were collected from an adult with an advanced solid tumor such as melanoma, head and neck, liver or kidney cancer.

This clone appeared a few times. This sequence joins TRBV28 and TRBJ1-5; the D gene is possibly TRBD1 (6 bases). Per germline, CDR1 MDHEN and CDR2 SYDVKM. The CDR3 has 14 residues. V shed 5 bases and J shed 6 bases, with 14 bases lying between them. CDR3 loop: CASSTGSGSQPQHF. CDR3 sequence (DNA): TGTGCCAGCAGTACAGGGAGTGGGAGTCAGCCCCAGCATTTT.

The chain couples TRBV11-2 to TRBJ2-5; D is uncertain. The CDR3 is made up of 13 amino acids. The ends were cut back, 1 base at V and 0 bases at J, with 3 bases in the middle. CDR1 and CDR2 from the germline V gene are SGHAT and FQNNGV. The CDR3 here is CASSLADQETQYF. The CDR3 DNA follows: TGTGCCAGCAGCTTAGCCGACCAAGAGACCCAGTACTTC.

V and J are TRBV11-3 and TRBJ1-1; unclear D gene. Germline CDR1 and CDR2: SGHNT and YENEEA. The V and J ends lost 6 bases and 3 bases respectively, with 11 bases between them. This CDR3 contains 13 residues. For the CDR3, the DNA is TGTGCCAGCAGGTCTGGGGAATACACTGAAGCTTTCTTT. Its translation: CASRSGEYTEAFF. The whole variable domain, remainder taken from reference TRBV11-3 and TRBJ1-1, is EAGVVQSPRYKIIEKKQPVAFWCNPISGHNTLYWYLQNLGQGPELLIRYENEEAVDDSQLPKDRFSAERLKGVDSTLKIQPAELGDSAVYLCASRSGEYTEAFFGQGTRLTVV.

The rearrangement joins TRBV6-1 to TRBJ2-7, with 11 bases that match TRBD1. J lost 0 bases, V lost 2 bases, and 3 bases had no gene match. This CDR3 has 16 residues. Per the germline V gene, CDR1 is MNHNS and CDR2 is SASEGT. The CDR3 DNA is TGTGCCAGCAGTGAACCGGGACAGGGGGTCTCCTACGAGCAGTACTTC. Translating it yields CASSEPGQGVSYEQYF.

CDR3 sequence reads: CASSPPGTSASETQYF. The CDR3 nucleotides read TGTGCCAGCAGCCCCCCCGGGACTAGCGCCTCAGAGACCCAGTACTTC. The chain is built from TRBV7-2 and TRBJ2-5; 10 bases line up with TRBD2. After removal of 5 bases from V and 4 bases from J, the junction contained 10 bases not matched to a gene. The CDR3 has 16 residues. CDR1 is SGHTA, CDR2 FQGNSA, per germline.

This chain uses TRBV20-1 with TRBJ1-6; a weak D match, TRBD1 (6 bases). Germline lookup yields CDR1 DFQATT and CDR2 SNEGSKA (reference sequence). The CDR3 spans 11 residues. Trimming cost V 6 bases and J 10 bases, with 10 bases left between them. CDR3 nucleotides: TGCAGTGCAAGACAGGCCTCACCCCTCCACTTT. It codes for CSARQASPLHF.

This chain connects TRBV6-5 to TRBJ1-6; TRBD1 might be the D (5 bases). The CDR3 runs 16 residues. The germline V gene has CDR1 MNHEY and CDR2 SVGAGI. Trimming took 2 bases from V and 4 from J, leaving 12 bases between them. Written as DNA, the CDR3 is TGTGCCAGCAGTTACGGGGACGGCCCGTATAATTCACCCCTCCACTTT. Translation gives CASSYGDGPYNSPLHF.

The chain is built from TRBV9 and TRBJ2-7; tentatively, D is TRBD2 (6 bases). The length of the CDR3 is 14 residues. Per germline, CDR1 SGDLS and CDR2 YYNGEE. The V and J ends lost 4 bases and 0 bases respectively, with 11 bases between them. Here the CDR3 reads CASSMDGSSYEQYF. In DNA form, the CDR3 reads TGTGCCAGCAGCATGGACGGGAGCTCCTACGAGCAGTACTTC.

This clone was seen just once. The V call is TRBV7-3, the J call TRBJ2-7; D ambiguous. Germline V lookup: CDR1 SGHTA, CDR2 FQGTGA. The CDR3 length is 19 residues. Trimming stripped 1 base from V and 3 bases from J, with 25 bases between. The CDR3 spells CASSLSLARVGSPDYEQYF. CDR3 bases: TGTGCCAGCAGCTTAAGTCTCGCACGGGTCGGGTCCCCCGACTACGAGCAGTACTTC.

V usage is TRBV28 and J usage is TRBJ2-3; perhaps TRBD2 as D (7 bases). Germline values: CDR1 MDHEN, CDR2 SYDVKM. This CDR3 comprises 13 residues. Trimming shortened V by 6 bases and J by 4 bases, and 11 bases separated the two germline ends. CDR3 DNA: TGTGCCAGCAGCGTGGGGGGGCCAGATACGCAGTATTTT. Translating it yields CASSVGGPDTQYF.

V and J are TRBV30 and TRBJ1-5; D remains unclear. Trimming left V 1 base short and J 6 bases short, with 7 bases between. CDR3 length: 12 amino acids. Per germline, CDR1 GTSNPN and CDR2 SVGIG (reference sequence). The CDR3 DNA follows: TGTGCCTGGAGTGGACCTGGTCAGCCCCAGCATTTT. It translates to CAWSGPGQPQHF.

This sequence joins TRBV27 and TRBJ2-3, with D tentatively TRBD1 or TRBD2 (6 bases each). Trimming cost V 3 bases and J 3 bases, with 19 bases left between them. CDR1 MNHEY and CDR2 SMNVEV come from the germline V gene (reference sequence). The CDR3 runs 17 residues. CDR3 amino acids: CASSFRGRDFRTDTQYF. Written as DNA, the CDR3 is TGTGCCAGCAGTTTCAGGGGCAGGGACTTTAGAACAGATACGCAGTATTTT.

The V gene is TRBV30, the J gene TRBJ1-1; 8 bases agree with TRBD1. Germline CDR1 GTSNPN, CDR2 SVGIG (reference sequence). V was clipped by 1 base and J by 5 bases; unmatched bases: 9. This CDR3 is built from 15 residues. The CDR3 bases are TGTGCCTGGAGTGCTCTGTCACAGGGGGGGACTGAAGCTTTCTTT. The encoded protein is CAWSALSQGGTEAFF.

This chain joins TRBV19 and TRBJ2-7; 7 bases match TRBD1. The J segment lost 3 bases and the V segment lost 5 bases, leaving 10 bases of the junction unmatched. The CDR3 is 15 amino acids. The germline V gene encodes CDR1 LNHDA and CDR2 SQIVND (reference sequence). CDR3 loop: CASSPGDSLYYEQYF. CDR3 sequence (DNA): TGTGCCAGTAGTCCCGGGGACAGCCTCTACTACGAGCAGTACTTC.

The V and J genes are TRBV5-5 and TRBJ2-7; tentative D call: TRBD1 (6 bases). Germline V gives CDR1 SGHKS, CDR2 YYEKEE (reference sequence). V gave up 4 bases and J gave up 2 bases, with 16 bases separating them. The CDR3 runs to 15 residues. In DNA form, the CDR3 reads TGTGCCAGCAGCATTCAACAGGGACCTACCTACGAGCAGTACTTC. Translation gives CASSIQQGPTYEQYF.

The CDR3 DNA reads TGTGCCAGCACTTTACAGGGGGTTAGTCATTCACCCCTCCACTTT. It specifies CASTLQGVSHSPLHF. This chain links TRBV6-6 with TRBJ1-6, with TRBD1 identical over 8 bases. Germline CDR1 and CDR2: MNHNY and SVGAGI (reference sequence). This CDR3 has 15 amino acids. Trimming cost V 7 bases and J 8 bases; bases outside gene matches: 10.

The CDR3 reads CASSVREGGAPGANVLTF. CDR3 in DNA: TGTGCCAGCAGCGTAAGGGAGGGGGGTGCGCCTGGGGCCAACGTCCTGACTTTC. The rearrangement joins TRBV9 to TRBJ2-6; D is possibly TRBD2 (7 bases). The CDR3 consists of 18 residues. CDR1 is SGDLS and CDR2 is YYNGEE in the germline V gene. The V and J ends lost 1 base and 2 bases respectively, with 16 bases between them.

The chain links TRBV21-1 to TRBJ1-3; TRBD1 reflects the table's D call only, with no check against the DNA. TRBV21-1 is marked as a pseudogene. CDR3 length: 19 residues. The CDR3 protein is CASTQNRGHLLLSGNTIYF. CDR3 in DNA: TGTGCCAGCACCCAAAACCGGGGACACCTCTTACTCTCTGGAAACACCATATATTTT.

The V and J genes are TRBV7-3 and TRBJ2-7; TRBD1 matches at 7 bases. The V gene's germline CDR1 is SGHTA and CDR2 FQGTGA. With V trimmed by 5 bases and J by 0 bases, 1 base remained unmatched. This CDR3 is built from 13 residues. This CDR3 is CASSQGDSYEQYF. The CDR3 DNA is TGTGCCAGCAGCCAGGGGGACTCCTACGAGCAGTACTTC.

The J gene is TRBJ2-7, the V gene TRBV28; 7 nucleotides agree with TRBD2. J gave up 2 bases and V 7 bases, and 14 bases lay outside the gene matches. Germline V gene sequence: CDR1 MDHEN, CDR2 SYDVKM. This CDR3 comprises 16 residues. CDR3 loop: CASTPNGGKGAYEQYF. The CDR3 bases are TGTGCCAGCACACCAAACGGGGGGAAGGGCGCCTACGAGCAGTACTTC.

The chain carries TRBV6-5 and TRBJ1-2; tentative D call: TRBD1 (5 bases). The CDR3 contains 12 residues. Germline CDR1 is MNHEY and CDR2 is SVGAGI. The V and J ends lost 7 bases and 5 bases respectively, with 11 bases between them. This chain's CDR3 is CASTFGAYGYTF. The CDR3 coding sequence is TGTGCCAGCACCTTCGGGGCTTATGGCTACACCTTC.

The V gene is TRBV6-1, the J gene TRBJ2-5; D uncertain. Germline-derived CDR1 and CDR2 are MNHNS and SASEGT. The CDR3 runs 14 residues. V was trimmed by 7 bases and J by 0 bases, leaving 12 bases between them. The CDR3 DNA sequence: TGTGCCAGCAAGGTATCGGTGTACCAAGAGACCCAGTACTTC. This codes for CASKVSVYQETQYF.

About this clone: Other DNA sequences from this sample encode an identical CDR3 as well. V usage is TRBV18 and J usage is TRBJ2-1, with D perhaps TRBD2 (6 bases). V dropped 0 bases and J dropped 0 bases, with 6 bases sitting between them. The length of the CDR3 is 15 residues. Germline CDR1 reads KGHSH; CDR2 reads LQKENI. CDR3 sequence: CASSPPGGSYNEQFF. CDR3 DNA: TGTGCCAGCTCACCACCGGGGGGCTCCTACAATGAGCAGTTCTTC. The full variable domain, rest sourced from reference TRBV18 and TRBJ2-1, is NAGVMQNPRHLVRRRGQEARLRCSPMKGHSHVYWYRQLPEEGLKFMVYLQKENIIDESGMPKERFSAEFPKEGPSILRIQQVVRGDSAAYFCASSPPGGSYNEQFFGPGTRLTVL.

Comments on this clone: A read error may produce the germline difference seen at one junction end. The chain recombines TRBV7-7 with TRBJ2-2, with unresolved D. Per the germline V gene, CDR1 is SSHAT and CDR2 is FNYEAQ (reference sequence). The CDR3 covers 14 residues. CDR3 in amino acids: CASSLWINTGELFF. DNA for the CDR3: TGTGCTAGCAGCTTATGGATCAACACCGGGGAGCTGTTTTTT.

A single count supports this clone. The chain carries TRBV18 and TRBJ2-5; D uncertain. This CDR3 has 13 residues. Trimming stripped 2 bases from V and 2 bases from J, with 6 bases between. Germline CDR1 KGHSH, CDR2 LQKENI. The CDR3, as DNA: TGTGCCAGCTCACCATTGTGGCAAGAGACCCAGTACTTC. This codes for CASSPLWQETQYF.

The chain carries TRBV7-3 and TRBJ1-1; no clear D. The CDR3 covers 13 residues. Germline lookup yields CDR1 SGHTA and CDR2 FQGTGA. V was trimmed by 0 bases and J by 1 base, leaving 3 bases between them. CDR3 protein: CASSLTKNTEAFF. The CDR3 DNA sequence: TGTGCCAGCAGCTTAACCAAGAACACTGAAGCTTTCTTT.

CDR3 amino acids: CASSLMENTGELFF. DNA for the CDR3: TGTGCCAGCAGCTTAATGGAGAACACCGGGGAGCTGTTTTTT. J is TRBJ2-2 and V is TRBV7-3; D not certain. Germline V gene sequence: CDR1 SGHTA, CDR2 FQGTGA. There are 14 residues in the CDR3. The V gene lost 1 base and the J gene lost 1 base, with 4 bases spanning the gap.